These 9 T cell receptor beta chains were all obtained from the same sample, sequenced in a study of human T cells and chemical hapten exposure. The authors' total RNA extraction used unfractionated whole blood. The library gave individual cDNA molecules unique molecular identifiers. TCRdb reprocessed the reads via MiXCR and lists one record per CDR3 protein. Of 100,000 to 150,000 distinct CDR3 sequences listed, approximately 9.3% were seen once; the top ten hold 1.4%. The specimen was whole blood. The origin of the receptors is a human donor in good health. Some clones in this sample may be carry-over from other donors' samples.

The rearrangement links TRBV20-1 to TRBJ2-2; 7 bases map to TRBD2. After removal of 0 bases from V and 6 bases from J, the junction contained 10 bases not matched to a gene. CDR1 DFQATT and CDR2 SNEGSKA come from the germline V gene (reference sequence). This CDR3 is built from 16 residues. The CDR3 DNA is TGCAGTGCTAGAGATCCGGGAGGAGGGTATCCCGGGGAGCTGTTTTTT. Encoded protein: CSARDPGGGYPGELFF.

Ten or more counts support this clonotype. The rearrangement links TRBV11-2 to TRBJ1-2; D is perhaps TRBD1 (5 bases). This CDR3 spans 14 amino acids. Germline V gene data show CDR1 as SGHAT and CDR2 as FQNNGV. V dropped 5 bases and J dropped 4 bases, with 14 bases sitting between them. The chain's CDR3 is CASSATTGAYGYTF. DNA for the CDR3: TGTGCCAGCAGCGCCACTACAGGAGCCTATGGCTACACCTTC.

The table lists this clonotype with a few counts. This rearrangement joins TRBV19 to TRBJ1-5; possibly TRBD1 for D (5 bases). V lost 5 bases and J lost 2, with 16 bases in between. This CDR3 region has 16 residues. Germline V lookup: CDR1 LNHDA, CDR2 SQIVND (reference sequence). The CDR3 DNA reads TGTGCCAGTAGTCCTCCTACAGGTACCGGCAATCAGCCCCAGCATTTT. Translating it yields CASSPPTGTGNQPQHF.

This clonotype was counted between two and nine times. The CDR3 region is CATSSPYDRGRQETQYF. The CDR3 nucleotides are TGTGCCACCAGCAGCCCTTACGACAGGGGGAGGCAAGAGACCCAGTACTTC. V and J are TRBV15 and TRBJ2-5, with 9 bases that match TRBD1. There are 17 residues in the CDR3. Germline V gene sequence: CDR1 LNHNV, CDR2 YYDKDF (reference sequence). J gave up 2 bases and V 3 bases, and 10 bases lay outside the gene matches.

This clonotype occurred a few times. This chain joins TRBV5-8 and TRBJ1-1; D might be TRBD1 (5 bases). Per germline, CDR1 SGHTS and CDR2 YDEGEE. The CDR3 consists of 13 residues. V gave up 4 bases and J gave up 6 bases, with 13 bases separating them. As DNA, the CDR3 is TGTGCCAGCAGCCCGCGGGGCGGGGCTGAAGCTTTCTTT. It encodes CASSPRGGAEAFF. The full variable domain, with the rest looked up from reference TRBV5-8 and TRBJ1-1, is EAGVTQSPTHLIKTRGQQATLRCSPISGHTSVYWYQQALGLGLQFLLWYDEGEERNRGNFPPRFSGRQFPNYSSELNVNALELEDSALYLCASSPRGGAEAFFGQGTRLTVV.

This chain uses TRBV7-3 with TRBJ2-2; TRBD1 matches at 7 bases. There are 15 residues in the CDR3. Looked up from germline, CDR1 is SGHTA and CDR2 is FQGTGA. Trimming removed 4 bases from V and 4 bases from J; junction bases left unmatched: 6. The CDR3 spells CASSSSSGGTGELFF. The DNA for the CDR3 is TGTGCCAGCAGCTCCTCATCAGGGGGCACCGGGGAGCTGTTTTTT.

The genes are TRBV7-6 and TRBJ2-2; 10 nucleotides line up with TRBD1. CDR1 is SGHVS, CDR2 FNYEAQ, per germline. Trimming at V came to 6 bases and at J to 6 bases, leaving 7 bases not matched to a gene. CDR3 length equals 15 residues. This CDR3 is CASRSGQGRAGELFF. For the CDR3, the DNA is TGTGCCAGCAGGTCGGGACAGGGGAGGGCCGGGGAGCTGTTTTTT.

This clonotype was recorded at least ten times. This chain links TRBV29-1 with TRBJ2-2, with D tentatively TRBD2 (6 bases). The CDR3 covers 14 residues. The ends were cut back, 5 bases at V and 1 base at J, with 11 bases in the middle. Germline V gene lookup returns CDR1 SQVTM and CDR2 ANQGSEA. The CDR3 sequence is CSVWDSGNTGELFF. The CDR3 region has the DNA TGCAGCGTTTGGGACTCCGGGAACACCGGGGAGCTGTTTTTT.

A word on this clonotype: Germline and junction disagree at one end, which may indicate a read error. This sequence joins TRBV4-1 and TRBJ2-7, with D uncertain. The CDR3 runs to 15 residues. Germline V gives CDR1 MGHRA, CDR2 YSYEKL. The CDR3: CASSPMETWHYEQHF. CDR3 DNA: TGCGCCAGCAGCCCGATGGAGACATGGCACTACGAGCAGCACTTC.